The present T cell receptor (beta chain) was sequenced within a study of cytomegalovirus exposure and HLA in healthy donors. Looking at the study overall: Researchers previously reported finding more than 100 million unique TCR beta sequences from roughly 170 million T cells. Findings of the study overall: Trimming of TCR beta V- and J-genes showed a link, identified in a later analysis, to a missense DCLRE1C variant. The study recorded about 150 TCR beta chains that were cytomegalovirus-associated.

Note on this clone: Its matching antigen is unknown.

The PCR used 60 Vbeta and 13 Jbeta primers. The assay was immunoSEQ multiplex PCR, and TCRdb's table has in-frame clones only and misses some. The profile shows some 130,000 clones, 77% of them singletons. Sequenced material: PBMCs. The sequence came from a male donor in good health and CMV-seropositive.

CDR3 sequence: CASSPQGPMNTEAFF. The CDR3 DNA reads TGTGCCAGCTCACCCCAGGGGCCAATGAACACTGAAGCTTTCTTT. The J gene is TRBJ1-1, the V gene TRBV18, with D maybe TRBD1 (6 bases). The germline V gene has CDR1 KGHSH and CDR2 LQKENI. V was cut by 3 bases and J by 0 bases, with 11 bases left in between. The CDR3 loop spans 15 amino acids.